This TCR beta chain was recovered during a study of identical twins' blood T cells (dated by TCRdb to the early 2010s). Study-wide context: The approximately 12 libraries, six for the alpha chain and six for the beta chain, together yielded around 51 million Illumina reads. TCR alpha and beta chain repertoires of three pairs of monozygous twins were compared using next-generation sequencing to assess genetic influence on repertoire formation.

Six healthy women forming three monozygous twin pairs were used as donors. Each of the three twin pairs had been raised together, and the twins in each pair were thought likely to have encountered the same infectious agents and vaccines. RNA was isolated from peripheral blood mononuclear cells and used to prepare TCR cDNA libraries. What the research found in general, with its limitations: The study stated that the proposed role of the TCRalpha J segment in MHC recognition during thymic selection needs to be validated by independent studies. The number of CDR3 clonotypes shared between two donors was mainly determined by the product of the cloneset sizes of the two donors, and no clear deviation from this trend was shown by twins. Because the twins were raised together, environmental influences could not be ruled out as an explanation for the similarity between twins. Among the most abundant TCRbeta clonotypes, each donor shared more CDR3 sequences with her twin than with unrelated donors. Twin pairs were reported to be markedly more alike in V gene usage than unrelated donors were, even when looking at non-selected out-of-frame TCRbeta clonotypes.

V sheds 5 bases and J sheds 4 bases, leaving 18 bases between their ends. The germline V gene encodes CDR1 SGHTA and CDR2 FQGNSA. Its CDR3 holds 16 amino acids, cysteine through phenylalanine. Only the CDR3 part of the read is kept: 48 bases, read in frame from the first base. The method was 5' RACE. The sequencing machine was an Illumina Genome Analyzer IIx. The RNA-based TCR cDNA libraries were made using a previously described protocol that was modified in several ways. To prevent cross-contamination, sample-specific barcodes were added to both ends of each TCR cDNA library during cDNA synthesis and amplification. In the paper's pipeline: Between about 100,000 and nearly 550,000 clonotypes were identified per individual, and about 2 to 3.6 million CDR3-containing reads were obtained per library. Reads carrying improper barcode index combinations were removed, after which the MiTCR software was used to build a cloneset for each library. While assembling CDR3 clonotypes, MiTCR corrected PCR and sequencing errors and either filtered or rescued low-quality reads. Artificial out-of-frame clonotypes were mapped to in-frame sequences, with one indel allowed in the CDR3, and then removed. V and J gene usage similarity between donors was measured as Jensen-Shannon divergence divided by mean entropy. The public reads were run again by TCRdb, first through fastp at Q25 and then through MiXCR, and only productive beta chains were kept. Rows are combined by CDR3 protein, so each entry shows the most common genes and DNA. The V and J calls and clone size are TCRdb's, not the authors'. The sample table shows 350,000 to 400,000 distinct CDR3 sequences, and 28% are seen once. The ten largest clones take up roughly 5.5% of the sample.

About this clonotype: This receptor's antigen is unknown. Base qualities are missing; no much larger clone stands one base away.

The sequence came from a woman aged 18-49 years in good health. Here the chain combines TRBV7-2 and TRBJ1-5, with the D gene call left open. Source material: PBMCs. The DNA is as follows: TGTGCCAGCAGCGCCCAAACCGGACGCGGGAATCAGCCCCAGCATTTT. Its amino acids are CASSAQTGRGNQPQHF.